The subject of this entry is one TCR beta chain. Its cognate antigen is unknown. V dropped 5 bases and J dropped 9; count of bases not matched to a gene: 10. The CDR3 is made up of 14 amino acids. In germline, CDR1 is SGHAT, CDR2 FQNNGV. With 60 Vbeta and 13 Jbeta primers, the PCR was carried out. Original analysis: Later analysis identified tens of millions of unique TCR beta chains, 10 million to 12 million shared. Assay used: immunoSEQ multiplex PCR; TCRdb lists only in-frame clones, some missing. V and J calls and clone size are copied from that table; D and trimming were computed from the DNA. Of about 97,000 clones detected, 75% to 90% appear once; the ten largest clones hold just over 2.5%. This sample is drawn from a study of cytomegalovirus exposure and HLA in healthy donors. Study as a whole: Approximately 200 million T cells yielded some 120 million unique TCR beta sequences in earlier analysis. Study-level findings and limits: While the bulk of TCR sequences proved rare, some public TCRs turned up in many donors. Exclusion as indistinguishable affected some V segments, including TRBV6-2 and TRBV6-3.

Input material: PBMCs. This chain joins TRBV11-2 and TRBJ2-1, with TRBD2 identical over 7 bases. This TCR derives from a man aged 40-49 years in good health and CMV-seronegative. The DNA for the CDR3 is TGTGCCAGCAGCCCCCTCCTCGGACTAGGTGAGCAGTTCTTC. Amino acid sequence: CASSPLLGLGEQFF. Drawing the rest from reference TRBV11-2 and TRBJ2-1, the complete variable domain is EAGVAQSPRYKIIEKRQSVAFWCNPISGHATLYWYQQILGQGPKLLIQFQNNGVVDDSQLPKDRFSAERLKGVDSTLKIQPAKLEDSAVYLCASSPLLGLGEQFFGPGTRLTVL.